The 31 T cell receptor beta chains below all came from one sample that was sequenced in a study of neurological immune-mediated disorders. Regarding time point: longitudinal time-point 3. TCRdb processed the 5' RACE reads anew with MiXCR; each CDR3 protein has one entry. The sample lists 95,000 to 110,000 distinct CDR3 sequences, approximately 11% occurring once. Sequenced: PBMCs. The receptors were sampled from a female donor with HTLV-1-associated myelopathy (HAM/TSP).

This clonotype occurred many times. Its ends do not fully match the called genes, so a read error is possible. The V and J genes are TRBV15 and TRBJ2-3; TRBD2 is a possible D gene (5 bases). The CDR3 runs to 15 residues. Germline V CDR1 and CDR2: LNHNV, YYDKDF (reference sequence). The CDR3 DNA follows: TGTGCTACCAAAGTGGGAGATACTAGCACAGATACGCAGTATTTT. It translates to CATKVGDTSTDTQYF.

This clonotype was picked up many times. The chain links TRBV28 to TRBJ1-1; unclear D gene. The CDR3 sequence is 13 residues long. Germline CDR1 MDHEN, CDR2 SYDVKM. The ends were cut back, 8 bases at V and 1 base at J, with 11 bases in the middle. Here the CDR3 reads CASHKWGNTEAFF. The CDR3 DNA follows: TGTGCCAGCCACAAGTGGGGGAACACTGAAGCTTTCTTT.

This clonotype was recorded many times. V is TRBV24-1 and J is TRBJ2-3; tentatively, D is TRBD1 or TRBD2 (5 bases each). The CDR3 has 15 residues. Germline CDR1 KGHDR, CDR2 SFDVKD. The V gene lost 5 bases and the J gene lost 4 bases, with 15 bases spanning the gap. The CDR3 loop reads CATSAWVRGADTQYF. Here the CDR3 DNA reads TGTGCCACCAGTGCGTGGGTGAGGGGTGCAGATACGCAGTATTTT.

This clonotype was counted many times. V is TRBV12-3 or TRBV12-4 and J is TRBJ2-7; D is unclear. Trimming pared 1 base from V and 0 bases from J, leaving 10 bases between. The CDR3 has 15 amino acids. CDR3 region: CASSLERTSSYEQYF. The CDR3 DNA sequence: TGTGCCAGCAGTTTAGAGAGGACGAGCTCCTACGAGCAGTACTTC.

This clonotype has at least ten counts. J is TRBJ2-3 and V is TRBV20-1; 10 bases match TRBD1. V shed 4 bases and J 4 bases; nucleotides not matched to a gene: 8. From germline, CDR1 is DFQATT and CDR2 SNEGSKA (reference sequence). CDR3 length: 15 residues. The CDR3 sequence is CSAMDRGEGPDTQYF. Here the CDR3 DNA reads TGCAGTGCTATGGACAGGGGGGAGGGCCCAGATACGCAGTATTTT.

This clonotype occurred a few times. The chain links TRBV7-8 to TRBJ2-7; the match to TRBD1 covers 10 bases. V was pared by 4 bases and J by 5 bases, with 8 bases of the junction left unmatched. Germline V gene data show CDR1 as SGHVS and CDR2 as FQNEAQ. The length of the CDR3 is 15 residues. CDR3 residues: CASSSQGTGENEQYF. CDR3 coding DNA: TGTGCCAGCAGCTCCCAAGGGACAGGGGAAAACGAGCAGTACTTC.

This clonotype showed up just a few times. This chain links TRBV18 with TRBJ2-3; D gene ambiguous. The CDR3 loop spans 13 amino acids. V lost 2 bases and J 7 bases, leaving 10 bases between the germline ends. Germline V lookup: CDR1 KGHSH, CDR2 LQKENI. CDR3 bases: TGTGCCAGCTCACCAACATCAGAATATACGCAGTATTTT. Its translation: CASSPTSEYTQYF.

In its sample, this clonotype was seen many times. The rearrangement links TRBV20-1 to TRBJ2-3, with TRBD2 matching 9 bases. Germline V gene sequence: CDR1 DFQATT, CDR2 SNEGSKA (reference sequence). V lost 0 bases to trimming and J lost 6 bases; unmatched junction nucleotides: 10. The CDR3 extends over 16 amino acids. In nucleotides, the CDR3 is TGCAGTGCTAGAGACGCCGGGACTAGCATCGCGGATACGCAGTATTTT. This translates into CSARDAGTSIADTQYF.

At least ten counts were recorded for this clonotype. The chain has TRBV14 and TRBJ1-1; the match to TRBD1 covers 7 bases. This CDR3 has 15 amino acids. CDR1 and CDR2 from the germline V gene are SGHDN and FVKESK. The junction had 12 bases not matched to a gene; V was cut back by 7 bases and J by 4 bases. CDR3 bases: TGTGCCAGCATTCGAATGGACAGGTTGTTCACTGAAGCTTTCTTT. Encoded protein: CASIRMDRLFTEAFF.

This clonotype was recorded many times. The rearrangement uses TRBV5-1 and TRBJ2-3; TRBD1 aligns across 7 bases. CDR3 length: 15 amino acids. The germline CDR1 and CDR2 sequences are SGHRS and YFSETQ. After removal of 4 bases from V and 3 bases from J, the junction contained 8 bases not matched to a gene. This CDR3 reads CASSNRQGVTDTQYF. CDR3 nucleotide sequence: TGCGCCAGCAGCAACCGACAGGGTGTTACAGATACGCAGTATTTT.

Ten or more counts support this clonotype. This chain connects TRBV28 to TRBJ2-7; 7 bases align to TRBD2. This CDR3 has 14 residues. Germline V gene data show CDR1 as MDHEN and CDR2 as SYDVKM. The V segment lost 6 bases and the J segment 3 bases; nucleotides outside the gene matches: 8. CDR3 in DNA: TGTGCCAGCAGCACGGGGAGGGTTGGCTACGAGCAGTACTTC. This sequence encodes CASSTGRVGYEQYF.

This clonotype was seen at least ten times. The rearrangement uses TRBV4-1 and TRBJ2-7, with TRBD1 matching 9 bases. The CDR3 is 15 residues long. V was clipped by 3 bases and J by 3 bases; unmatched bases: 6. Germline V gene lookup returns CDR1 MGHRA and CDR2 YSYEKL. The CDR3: CASSQRQGGVYEQYF. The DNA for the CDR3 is TGCGCCAGCAGCCAGAGACAGGGGGGTGTCTACGAGCAGTACTTC.

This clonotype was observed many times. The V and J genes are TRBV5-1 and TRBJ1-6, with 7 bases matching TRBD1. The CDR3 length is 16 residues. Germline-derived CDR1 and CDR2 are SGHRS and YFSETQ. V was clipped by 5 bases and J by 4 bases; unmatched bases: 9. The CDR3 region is CASSIYTGDYNSPLHF. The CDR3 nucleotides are TGCGCCAGCAGTATTTATACAGGGGATTATAATTCACCCCTCCACTTT.

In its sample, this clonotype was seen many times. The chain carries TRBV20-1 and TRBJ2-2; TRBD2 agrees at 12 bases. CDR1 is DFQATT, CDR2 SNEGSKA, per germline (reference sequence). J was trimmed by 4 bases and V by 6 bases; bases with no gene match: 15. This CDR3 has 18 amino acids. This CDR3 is CSARTASGGGAGTGELFF. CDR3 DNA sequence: TGCAGTGCCCGAACCGCTAGCGGGGGGGGGGCGGGCACCGGGGAGCTGTTTTTT.

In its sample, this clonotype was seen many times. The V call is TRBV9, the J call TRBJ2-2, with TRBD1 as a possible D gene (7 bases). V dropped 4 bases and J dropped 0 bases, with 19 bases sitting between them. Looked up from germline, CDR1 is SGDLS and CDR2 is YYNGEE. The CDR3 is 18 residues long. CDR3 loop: CASSPHRGGASNTGELFF. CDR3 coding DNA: TGTGCCAGCAGCCCTCACAGGGGAGGAGCATCGAACACCGGGGAGCTGTTTTTT.

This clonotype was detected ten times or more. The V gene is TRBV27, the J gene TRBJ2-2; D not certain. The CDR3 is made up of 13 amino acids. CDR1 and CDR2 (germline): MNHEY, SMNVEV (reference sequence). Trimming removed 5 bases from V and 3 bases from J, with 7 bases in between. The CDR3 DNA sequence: TGTGCCAGCAGTCCCCTTTACACCGGGGAGCTGTTTTTT. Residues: CASSPLYTGELFF.

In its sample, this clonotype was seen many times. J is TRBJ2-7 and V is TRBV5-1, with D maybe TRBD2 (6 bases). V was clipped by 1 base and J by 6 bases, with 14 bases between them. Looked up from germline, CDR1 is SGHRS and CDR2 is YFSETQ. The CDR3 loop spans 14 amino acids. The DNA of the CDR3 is TGCGCCAGCAGCTTGCCCGGGGGAAGTAGCGAGCAGTACTTC. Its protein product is CASSLPGGSSEQYF.

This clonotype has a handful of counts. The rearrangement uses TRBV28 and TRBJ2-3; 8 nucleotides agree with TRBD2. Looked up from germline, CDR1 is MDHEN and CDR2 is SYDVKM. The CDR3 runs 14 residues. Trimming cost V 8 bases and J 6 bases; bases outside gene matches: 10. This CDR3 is CASRTGGGHDTQYF. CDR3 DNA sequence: TGTGCCAGCCGTACGGGGGGGGGCCACGATACGCAGTATTTT.

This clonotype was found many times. This CDR3 reads CAISLGGSTNEKLFF. For the CDR3, the DNA is TGTGCCATCAGCTTAGGAGGGTCAACTAATGAAAAACTGTTTTTT. The chain couples TRBV10-3 to TRBJ1-4; unclear D gene. The CDR3 consists of 15 residues. Germline CDR1 and CDR2: ENHRY and SYGVKD. Trimming cost V 6 bases and J 0 bases, with 11 bases left between them.

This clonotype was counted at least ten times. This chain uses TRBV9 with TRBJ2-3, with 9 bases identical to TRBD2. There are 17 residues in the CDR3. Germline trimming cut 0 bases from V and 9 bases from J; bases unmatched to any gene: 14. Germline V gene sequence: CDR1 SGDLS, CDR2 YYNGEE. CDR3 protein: CASSVVGASGASQTQYF. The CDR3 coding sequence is TGTGCCAGCAGCGTAGTTGGTGCTAGCGGGGCGTCCCAAACGCAGTATTTT.

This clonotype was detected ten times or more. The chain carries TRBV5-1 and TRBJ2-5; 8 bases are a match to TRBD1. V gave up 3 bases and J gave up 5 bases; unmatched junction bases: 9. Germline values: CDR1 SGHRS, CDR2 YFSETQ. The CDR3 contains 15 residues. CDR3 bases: TGCGCCAGCAGCTCCGGGACAGGACCGTCTGAGACCCAGTACTTC. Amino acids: CASSSGTGPSETQYF.

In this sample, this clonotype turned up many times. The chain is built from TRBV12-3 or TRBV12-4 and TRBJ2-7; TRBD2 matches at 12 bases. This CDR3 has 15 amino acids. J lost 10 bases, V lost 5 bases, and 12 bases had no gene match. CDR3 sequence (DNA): TGTGCCAGCAGTCTTCTAATGACTAGCGGGGGCCATCAGTACTTC. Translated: CASSLLMTSGGHQYF.

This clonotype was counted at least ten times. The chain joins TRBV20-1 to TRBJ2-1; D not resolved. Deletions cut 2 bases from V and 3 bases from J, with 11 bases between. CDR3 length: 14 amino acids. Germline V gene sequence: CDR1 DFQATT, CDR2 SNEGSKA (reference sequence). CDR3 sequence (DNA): TGCAGTGCTAGAAGGCAGGTAGTCTACAATGAGCAGTTCTTC. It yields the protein CSARRQVVYNEQFF.

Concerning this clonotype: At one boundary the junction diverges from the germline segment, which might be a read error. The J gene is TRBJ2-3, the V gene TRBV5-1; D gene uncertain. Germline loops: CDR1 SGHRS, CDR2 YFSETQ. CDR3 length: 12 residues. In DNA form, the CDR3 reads TGCGCCAGCAGCTCACGGGCAGATACGCAGTCTTTT. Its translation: CASSSRADTQSF.

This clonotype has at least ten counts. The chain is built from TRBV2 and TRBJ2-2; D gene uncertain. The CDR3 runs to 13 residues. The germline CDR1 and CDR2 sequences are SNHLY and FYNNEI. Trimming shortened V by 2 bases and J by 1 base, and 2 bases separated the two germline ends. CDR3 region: CASSEQNTGELFF. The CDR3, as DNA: TGTGCCAGCAGTGAACAGAACACCGGGGAGCTGTTTTTT.

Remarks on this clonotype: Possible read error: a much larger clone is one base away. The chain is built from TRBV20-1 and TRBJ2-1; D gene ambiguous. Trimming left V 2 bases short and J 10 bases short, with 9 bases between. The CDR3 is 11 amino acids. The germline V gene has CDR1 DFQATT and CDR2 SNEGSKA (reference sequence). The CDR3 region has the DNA TGCAGTGCTAGATACCGCAGCGAGCAGTTCTTC. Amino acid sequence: CSARYRSEQFF.

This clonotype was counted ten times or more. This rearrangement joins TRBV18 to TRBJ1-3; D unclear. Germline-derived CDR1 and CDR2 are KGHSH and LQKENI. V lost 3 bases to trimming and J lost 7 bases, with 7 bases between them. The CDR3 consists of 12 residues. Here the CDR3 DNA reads TGTGCCAGCTCACCGCCGGGGAACACCATATATTTT. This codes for CASSPPGNTIYF.

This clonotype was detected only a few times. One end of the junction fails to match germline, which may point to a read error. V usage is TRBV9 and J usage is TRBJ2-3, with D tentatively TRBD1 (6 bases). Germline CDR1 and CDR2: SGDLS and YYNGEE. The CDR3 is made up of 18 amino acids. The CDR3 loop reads CARSVRPTGSSSTDTQYF. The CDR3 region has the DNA TGTGCCAGAAGCGTACGACCTACAGGGAGTTCTAGCACAGATACGCAGTATTTT.

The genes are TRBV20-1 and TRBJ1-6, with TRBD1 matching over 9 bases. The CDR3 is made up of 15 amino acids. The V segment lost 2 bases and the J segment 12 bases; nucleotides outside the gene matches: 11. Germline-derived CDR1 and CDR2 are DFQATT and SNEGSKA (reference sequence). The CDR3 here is CSARPKGTGYLPLHF. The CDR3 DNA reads TGCAGTGCTAGACCGAAAGGGACAGGGTACTTACCCCTCCACTTT.

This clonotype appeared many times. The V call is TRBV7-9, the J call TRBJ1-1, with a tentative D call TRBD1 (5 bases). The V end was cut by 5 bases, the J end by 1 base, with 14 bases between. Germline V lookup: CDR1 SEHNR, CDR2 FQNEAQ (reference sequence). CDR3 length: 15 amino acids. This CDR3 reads CASSHRDLPNTEAFF. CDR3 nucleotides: TGTGCCAGCAGCCATCGGGACCTACCGAACACTGAAGCTTTCTTT.

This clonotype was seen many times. In nucleotides, the CDR3 is TGTGCCAGCAGCGCCCAGGGGGCCGAGCAGTACTTC. Protein: CASSAQGAEQYF. The chain couples TRBV9 to TRBJ2-7; 8 bases are shared with TRBD1. Germline V CDR1 and CDR2: SGDLS, YYNGEE. The CDR3 consists of 12 residues. V dropped 3 bases and J dropped 6; count of bases not matched to a gene: 2.